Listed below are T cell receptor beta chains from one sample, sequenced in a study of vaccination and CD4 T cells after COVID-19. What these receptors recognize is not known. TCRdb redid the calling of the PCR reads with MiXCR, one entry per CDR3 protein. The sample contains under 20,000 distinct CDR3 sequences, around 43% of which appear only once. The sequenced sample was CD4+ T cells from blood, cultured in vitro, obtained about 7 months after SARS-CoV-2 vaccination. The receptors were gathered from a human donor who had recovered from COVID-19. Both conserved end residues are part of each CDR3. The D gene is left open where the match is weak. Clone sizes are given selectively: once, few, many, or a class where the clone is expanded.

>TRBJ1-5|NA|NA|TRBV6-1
CASGGGRRNQPQHF
TGTGCCAGCGGGGGGGGGCGGAGGAATCAGCCCCAGCATTTT
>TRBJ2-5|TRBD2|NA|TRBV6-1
CATAGVQETRYF
TGTGCCACCGCGGGGGTCCAAGAGACCCGGTACTTC
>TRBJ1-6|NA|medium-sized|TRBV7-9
CASSKPHTVSPLHF
TGTGCCAGCAGCAAACCCCATACGGTTTCACCCCTCCACTTT
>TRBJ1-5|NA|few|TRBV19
CASSNTEGPYSNQPQHF
TGTGCCAGTAGTAACACCGAAGGGCCTTATAGCAATCAGCCCCAGCATTTT
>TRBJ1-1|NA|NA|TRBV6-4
CASKFRQNTEAFF
TGTGCCAGCAAATTTCGGCAGAACACTGAAGCTTTCTTT
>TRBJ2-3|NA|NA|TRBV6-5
CASSYSVSTGVKTQYF
TGTGCCAGCAGTTACTCCGTGTCTACAGGCGTCAAGACGCAGTATTTT
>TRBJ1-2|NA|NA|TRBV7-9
CASFKGTYGYTF
TGTGCCAGCTTTAAGGGTACCTATGGCTACACCTTC
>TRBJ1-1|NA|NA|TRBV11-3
CASSLVMGTEAFF
TGTGCCAGCAGCTTAGTTATGGGGACTGAAGCTTTCTTT
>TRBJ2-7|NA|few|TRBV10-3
CAISEKWEEQYF
TGTGCCATCAGTGAGAAGTGGGAAGAGCAGTACTTC
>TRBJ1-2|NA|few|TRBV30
CAWSVSSSYGYTF
TGTGCCTGGAGTGTTTCGTCGAGCTATGGCTACACCTTC
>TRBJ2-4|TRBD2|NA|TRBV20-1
CSARDRRTRYF
TGCAGTGCTAGAGATAGGAGGACTAGGTACTTC
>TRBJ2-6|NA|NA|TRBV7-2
CASRIRDLNPGAGANVLTF
TGTGCCAGCAGAATCCGGGACCTCAACCCAGGGGCTGGGGCCAACGTCCTGACTTTC
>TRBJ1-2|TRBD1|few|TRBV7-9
CASSLEEAGGDYGYTF
TGTGCCAGCAGCTTAGAGGAGGCAGGGGGTGACTATGGCTACACCTTC
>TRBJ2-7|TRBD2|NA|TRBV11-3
CASSARRNGGRAYEQYF
TGTGCCAGCAGCGCCCGCCGGAACGGCGGGAGGGCCTACGAGCAGTACTTC
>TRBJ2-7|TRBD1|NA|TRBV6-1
CASSSTGFEQYF
TGTGCCAGCAGCTCGACAGGGTTCGAGCAGTACTTC
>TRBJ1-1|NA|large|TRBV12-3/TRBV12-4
CASSPEGQREAFF
TGTGCCAGCAGCCCCGAAGGACAGAGGGAAGCTTTCTTT
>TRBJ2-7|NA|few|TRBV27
CASSLLFGGSLREQYF
TGTGCCAGCAGTTTACTCTTCGGGGGTTCGTTAAGGGAGCAGTACTTC
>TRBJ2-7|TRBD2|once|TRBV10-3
CAIAGLAAGASGADEQYF
TGTGCCATCGCTGGACTAGCGGCGGGGGCCTCCGGCGCGGACGAGCAGTACTTC
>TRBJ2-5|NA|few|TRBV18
CASSPQTQLGTQYF
TGTGCCAGCTCACCACAGACCCAATTAGGGACCCAGTACTTC
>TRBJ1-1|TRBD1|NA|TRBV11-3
CASSFQGASEAFF
TGTGCCAGCAGCTTCCAGGGGGCGAGTGAAGCTTTCTTT
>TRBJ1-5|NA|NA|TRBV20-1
CSARAKGQPQHF
TGCAGTGCTAGAGCCAAGGGCCAGCCCCAGCATTTT
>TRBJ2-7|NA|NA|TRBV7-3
CASSFGGAYDEQYF
TGTGCCAGCAGCTTTGGGGGGGCCTACGACGAGCAGTACTTC
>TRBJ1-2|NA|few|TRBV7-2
CASSLGFRGGYTF
TGTGCCAGCAGCTTAGGTTTCAGGGGTGGCTACACCTTC
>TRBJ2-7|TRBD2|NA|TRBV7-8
CASSRIAGGIYEQYF
TGTGCCAGCAGCAGAATAGCGGGAGGTATCTACGAGCAGTACTTC
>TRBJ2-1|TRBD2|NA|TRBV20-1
CSAFTSGSYNEQFF
TGCAGTGCTTTTACTAGCGGCTCCTACAATGAGCAGTTCTTC
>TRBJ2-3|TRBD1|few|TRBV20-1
CSGSGTGVDTQYF
TGCAGTGGTTCCGGGACAGGGGTAGATACGCAGTATTTT
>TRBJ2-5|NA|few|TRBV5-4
CASSSGTDGETQYF
TGTGCCAGCAGTTCTGGAACGGACGGAGAGACCCAGTACTTC
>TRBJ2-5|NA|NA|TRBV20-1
CSASHVNLETQYF
TGCAGTGCAAGTCACGTCAATTTAGAGACCCAGTACTTC
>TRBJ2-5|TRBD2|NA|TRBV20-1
CSANRLAGVTETQYF
TGCAGTGCTAACAGACTAGCGGGGGTCACAGAGACCCAGTACTTC
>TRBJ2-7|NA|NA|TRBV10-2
CASAEAPAYEQYF
TGCGCCAGTGCAGAAGCCCCGGCCTACGAGCAGTACTTC
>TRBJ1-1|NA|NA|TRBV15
CATSRVMGTEAFF
TGTGCCACCAGCAGAGTGATGGGGACTGAAGCTTTCTTT
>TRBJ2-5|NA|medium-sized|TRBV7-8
CASSLGKETQYF
TGTGCCAGCAGCTTAGGCAAAGAGACCCAGTACTTC
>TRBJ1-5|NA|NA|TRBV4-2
CASSQDGQGYSNQPQHF
TGTGCCAGCAGCCAAGATGGGCAGGGCTATAGCAATCAGCCCCAGCATTTT
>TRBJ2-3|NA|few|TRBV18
CASSPLLSTDTQYF
TGTGCCAGCTCACCACTTCTTAGCACAGATACGCAGTATTTT
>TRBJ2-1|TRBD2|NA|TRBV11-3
CASSLVGGSSEQFF
TGTGCCAGCAGCTTAGTAGGCGGGAGCAGTGAGCAGTTCTTC
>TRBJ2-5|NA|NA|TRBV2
CASRDYPAETQYF
TGTGCCAGCAGGGACTACCCCGCCGAGACCCAGTACTTC
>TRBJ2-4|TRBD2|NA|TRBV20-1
CSAGTRENIQYF
TGCAGTGCAGGGACTAGGGAAAACATTCAGTACTTC
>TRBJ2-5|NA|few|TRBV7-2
CASTFLGGETQYF
TGTGCCAGCACCTTTTTGGGAGGAGAGACCCAGTACTTC
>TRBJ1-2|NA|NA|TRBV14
CASSPRTTNYGYTF
TGTGCCAGCAGCCCAAGGACGACTAACTATGGCTACACCTTC
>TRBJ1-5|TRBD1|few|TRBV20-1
CSAGTVNSNQPQHF
TGCAGTGCCGGGACAGTTAATAGCAATCAGCCCCAGCATTTT
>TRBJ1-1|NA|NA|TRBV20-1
CSARGGFAEAFF
TGCAGTGCTCGGGGGGGTTTTGCGGAAGCTTTCTTT
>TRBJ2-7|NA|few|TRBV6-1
CASSLGTSYEQYF
TGTGCCAGCAGTCTAGGGACATCGTACGAGCAGTACTTC
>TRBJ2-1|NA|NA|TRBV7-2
CASSLVGTYPYNEQFF
TGTGCCAGCAGCTTAGTTGGGACATACCCCTACAATGAGCAGTTCTTC
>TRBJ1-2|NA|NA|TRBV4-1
CASSQQDYYGYTF
TGCGCCAGCAGCCAACAAGACTACTATGGCTACACCTTC
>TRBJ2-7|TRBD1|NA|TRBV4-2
CASSLGTGIYEQYF
TGTGCCAGCAGCCTAGGGACAGGAATCTACGAGCAGTACTTC
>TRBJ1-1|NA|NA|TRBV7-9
CASSFGVGYTEAFF
TGTGCCAGCAGCTTTGGGGTCGGCTACACTGAAGCTTTCTTT